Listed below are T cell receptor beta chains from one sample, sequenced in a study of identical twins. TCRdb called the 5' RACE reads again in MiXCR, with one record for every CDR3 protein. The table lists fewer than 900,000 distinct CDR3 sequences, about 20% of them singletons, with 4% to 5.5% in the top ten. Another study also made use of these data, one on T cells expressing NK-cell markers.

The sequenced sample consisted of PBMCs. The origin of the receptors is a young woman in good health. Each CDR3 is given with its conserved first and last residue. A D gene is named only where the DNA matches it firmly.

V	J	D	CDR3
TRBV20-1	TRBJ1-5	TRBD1	CSARQGADQPQHF
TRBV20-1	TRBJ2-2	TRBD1	CSARETGPGELFF
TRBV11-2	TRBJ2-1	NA	CASSKTDRYNEQFF
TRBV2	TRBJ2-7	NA	CASKRDSYEQYF
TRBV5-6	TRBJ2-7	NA	CASSRVEAEQYF
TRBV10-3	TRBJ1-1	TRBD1	CAISTGTGVLIGTEAFF
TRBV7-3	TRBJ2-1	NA	CASSLRGRDLSPNEQFF
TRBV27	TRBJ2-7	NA	CASSQDSADPSYSYEQYF
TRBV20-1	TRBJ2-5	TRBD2	CSAKFAGEFHF
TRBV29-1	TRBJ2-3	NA	CSTSRHESDTQYF
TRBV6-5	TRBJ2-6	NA	CASSYDTGRANVLTF
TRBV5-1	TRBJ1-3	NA	CASSFFRGGNTIYF
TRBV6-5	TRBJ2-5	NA	CASSYSGRSETQYF
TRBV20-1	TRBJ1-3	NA	CSAREGGSGNTIYF
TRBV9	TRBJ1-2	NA	CASSGVRYTF
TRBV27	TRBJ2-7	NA	CASSFRFGLAYEQYF
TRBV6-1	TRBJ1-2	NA	CASNKRDMPRGGYTF
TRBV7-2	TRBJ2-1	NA	CASSFTSGNEQFF
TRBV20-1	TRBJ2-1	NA	CSARGRAASYNEQFF
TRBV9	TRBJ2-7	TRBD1	CASSRDSTSYEQYF
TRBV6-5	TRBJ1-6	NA	CASRGGGPLHF
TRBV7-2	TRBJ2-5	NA	CASSESRVTETQYF
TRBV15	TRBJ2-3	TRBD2	CATSSIGGASDTQYF
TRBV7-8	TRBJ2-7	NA	CASSLVSAPGAYEQYF
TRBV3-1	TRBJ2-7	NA	CASTVGGFSYEQYF
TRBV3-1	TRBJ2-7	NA	CASSRLDDPSYEQYF
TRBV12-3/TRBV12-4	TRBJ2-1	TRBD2	CASCCAGLAGVLSNEQFF
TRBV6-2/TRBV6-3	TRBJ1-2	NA	CASTGGSSYTF
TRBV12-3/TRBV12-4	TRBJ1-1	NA	CASSLSRDRAFF
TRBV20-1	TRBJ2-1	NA	CSATLDSNPYNEQFF
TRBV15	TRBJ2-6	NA	CATSRGRESGANVLTF
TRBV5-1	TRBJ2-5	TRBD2	CASSFSSGQETQYF
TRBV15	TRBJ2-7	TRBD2	CAATSGGNPYEQYF
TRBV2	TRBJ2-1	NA	CASIAGAYNEQFF
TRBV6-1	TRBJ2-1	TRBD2	CASSPTSGGAHEQFF
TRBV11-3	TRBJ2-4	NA	CASSLTTWGPREYIQYF
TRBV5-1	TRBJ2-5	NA	CASSLDLTLETQYF
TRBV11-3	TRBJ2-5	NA	CASSPGFSQQETQYF
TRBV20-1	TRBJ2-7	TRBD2	CSAQAGTNYEQYF
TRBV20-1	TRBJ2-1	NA	CSAPPGTYNEQFF
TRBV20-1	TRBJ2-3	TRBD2	CSATRAGSTDTQYF
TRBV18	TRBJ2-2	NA	CASSPRDGSDTGELFF
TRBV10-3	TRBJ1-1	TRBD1	CAISGDRARTEAFF
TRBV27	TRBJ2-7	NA	CASGVAEYEQYF
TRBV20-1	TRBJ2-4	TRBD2	CSAGVAGGAKNIQYF
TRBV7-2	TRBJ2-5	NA	CASSEQATVSSLGTQYF
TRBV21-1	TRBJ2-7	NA	CASSKVLAPYEQYF
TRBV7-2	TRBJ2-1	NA	CASSFREGEQFF